This entry lists 5 T cell receptor beta chains sequenced from one sample in a study of blood T cell repertoires in COVID-19. Sequencing was performed with immunoSEQ multiplex PCR; in TCRdb, only in-frame clones are kept and a portion is missing. The sample shows tens of thousands of clones, about four fifths of them seen only once. The source material was peripheral blood. Receptor source: a man in his 60s with COVID-19, enrolled during active disease.

The chain carries TRBV6-1 and TRBJ2-1, with D unclear. Germline loops: CDR1 MNHNS, CDR2 SASEGT. V was pared by 2 bases and J by 4 bases, with 12 bases between. The CDR3 spans 15 residues. DNA of the CDR3: TGTGCCAGCAGTGAAAACGGGTCCCCTTACAATGAGCAGTTCTTC. It yields the protein CASSENGSPYNEQFF.

V and J are TRBV9 and TRBJ2-1; D gene unclear. Trimming left V 4 bases short and J 4 bases short, with 9 bases between. CDR1 SGDLS and CDR2 YYNGEE come from the germline V gene. CDR3 length: 13 residues. The CDR3, as DNA: TGTGCCAGCAGCCTCGACTCGTACAATGAGCAGTTCTTC. As protein: CASSLDSYNEQFF.

The V gene is TRBV14, the J gene TRBJ2-5, with 9 bases that match TRBD1. Germline V gene sequence: CDR1 SGHDN, CDR2 FVKESK. The length of the CDR3 is 17 residues. Trimming removed 1 base from V and 4 bases from J; junction bases left unmatched: 10. CDR3 in DNA: TGTGCCAGCAGCCAAGTGTCGCCGGGACAGGGCTTAGAGACCCAGTACTTC. It translates to CASSQVSPGQGLETQYF.

The rearrangement uses TRBV6-5 and TRBJ2-1; TRBD1 matches 7 bases. V shed 6 bases and J 14 bases; nucleotides not matched to a gene: 7. The CDR3 covers 11 residues. Germline-derived CDR1 and CDR2 are MNHEY and SVGAGI. CDR3: CASRKGAGEFF. The DNA of the CDR3 is TGTGCCAGCAGAAAGGGGGCTGGGGAGTTCTTC.

This clone has only one observation. The genes are TRBV6-1 and TRBJ2-5; 7 positions match TRBD1. Germline loops: CDR1 MNHNS, CDR2 SASEGT. V gave up 2 bases and J gave up 5 bases; unmatched junction bases: 8. The CDR3 consists of 15 residues. CDR3 DNA sequence: TGTGCCAGCAGTGAACGGACAGGTGTAGGCGAGACCCAGTACTTC. Its protein product is CASSERTGVGETQYF.